These 12 T cell receptor beta chains were all obtained from the same sample, sequenced in a study of human T cells and chemical hapten exposure. The time point was: pre-sensitization, week 0. As to treatment: therapeutic diphenylcyclopropenone sensitization with weekly scalp DPC. TCRdb processed the RACE reads anew with MiXCR; each CDR3 protein has one entry. The sample lists roughly 88,000 distinct CDR3 sequences, 8% to 10% occurring once. The sample here was whole blood, taken in connection with sensitization to the hapten diphenylcyclopropenone (DPC). These receptors all stem from a woman between 40 and 55 years old with alopecia areata. Some clones in this sample may be carry-over from other donors' samples.

In this sample, this clonotype turned up many times. The J gene is TRBJ2-7, the V gene TRBV12-3 or TRBV12-4, with 11 bases lining up with TRBD2. The CDR3 sequence is 15 residues long. V lost 4 bases, J lost 3 bases, and 5 bases stayed unmatched. This chain's CDR3 is CASSSLAGGHYEQYF. In DNA, the CDR3 is TGTGCCAGCAGTTCTCTAGCGGGGGGCCACTACGAGCAGTACTTC.

The genes are TRBV5-4 and TRBJ2-3, with D possibly being TRBD1 (5 bases). CDR3 length: 15 residues. V dropped 0 bases and J dropped 2 bases, with 10 bases sitting between them. Germline V CDR1 and CDR2: SGHNT, YYREEE (reference sequence). The CDR3 coding sequence is TGTGCCAGCAGCTTGGGACAGAGCCACACAGATACGCAGTATTTT. Translated, it gives CASSLGQSHTDTQYF.

Note on this clonotype: The CDR3 end shows no conserved phenylalanine or tryptophan, and so a read error is likely. The rearrangement joins TRBV7-2 to TRBJ2-4, with D perhaps assigned TRBD1 or TRBD2 (5 bases each). The CDR3 is 15 amino acids. V dropped 3 bases and J dropped 5 bases, with 14 bases sitting between them. The germline CDR1 and CDR2 sequences are SGHTA and FQGNSA. In DNA, the CDR3 is TGTGCCAGCAGCTTGGACGGGGCGGACGAAAACATTCAGTACTCC. It codes for CASSLDGADENIQYS.

Ten or more counts support this clonotype. The chain uses TRBV6-6 and TRBJ2-7; D call uncertain. CDR3 length: 14 residues. CDR1 MNHNY and CDR2 SVGAGI come from the germline V gene (reference sequence). Trimming pared 11 bases from V and 0 bases from J, leaving 17 bases between. The CDR3 DNA follows: TGTGCCGGCAAACCGACGGCGGCCTCCTACGAGCAGTACTTC. This translates into CAGKPTAASYEQYF.

This clonotype was recorded a few times. J is TRBJ2-3 and V is TRBV7-8, with TRBD2 matching 9 bases. CDR3 size: 18 residues. The germline V gene has CDR1 SGHVS and CDR2 FQNEAQ. V gave up 0 bases and J gave up 2 bases; unmatched junction bases: 9. The CDR3 DNA reads TGTGCCAGCAGCTTAGCGCCCGGAAAGCGGGGGGTCACAGATACGCAGTATTTT. It is translated as CASSLAPGKRGVTDTQYF. The entire variable domain, with the rest obtained from reference TRBV7-8 and TRBJ2-3, is as follows: GAGVSQSPRYKVAKRGQDVALRCDPISGHVSLFWYQQALGQGPEFLTYFQNEAQLDKSGLPSDRFFAERPEGSVSTLKIQRTQQEDSAVYLCASSLAPGKRGVTDTQYFGPGTRLTVL.

This clonotype has at least ten counts. The chain links TRBV6-5 to TRBJ1-2; tentative D call: TRBD1 (5 bases). The V gene's germline CDR1 is MNHEY and CDR2 SVGAGI. Trimming stripped 2 bases from V and 8 bases from J, with 15 bases between. This CDR3 has 14 amino acids. The chain's CDR3 is CASSYSSGFGGYTF. The CDR3 nucleotides are TGTGCCAGCAGTTACAGTTCAGGGTTCGGAGGCTACACCTTC.

This clonotype occurred many times. The chain carries TRBV9 and TRBJ2-2; D might be TRBD2 (7 bases). Trimming cost V 2 bases and J 4 bases, with 12 bases left between them. Germline V gene lookup returns CDR1 SGDLS and CDR2 YYNGEE. The CDR3 covers 15 residues. As DNA, the CDR3 is TGTGCCAGCAGCGTTGTGGGGGGGCCCACCGGGGAGCTGTTTTTT. Translated: CASSVVGGPTGELFF.

In its sample, this clonotype was seen a few times. The chain carries TRBV4-3 and TRBJ2-2; 8 bases are a match to TRBD1. The V gene's germline CDR1 is LGHNA and CDR2 YSLEER. The ends lost 3 bases at V and 1 base at J; junction bases unmatched: 7. The CDR3 is 17 residues long. CDR3 DNA: TGCGCCAGCAGCCAGGACAGGGTTTACCTGAACACCGGGGAGCTGTTTTTT. Translation: CASSQDRVYLNTGELFF.

This chain uses TRBV4-1 with TRBJ2-2; D is uncertain. CDR3 length: 16 residues. Deletions cut 0 bases from V and 3 bases from J, with 11 bases between. The germline V gene has CDR1 MGHRA and CDR2 YSYEKL. The CDR3 here is CASSQEGNSYTGELFF. DNA of the CDR3: TGCGCCAGCAGCCAAGAAGGGAATTCTTACACCGGGGAGCTGTTTTTT.

Ten or more counts support this clonotype. The rearrangement joins TRBV28 to TRBJ2-7, with 9 bases that match TRBD1. The CDR3 is made up of 14 amino acids. Trimming removed 5 bases from V and 7 bases from J; junction bases left unmatched: 9. Germline CDR1 is MDHEN and CDR2 is SYDVKM. As DNA, the CDR3 is TGTGCCAGCAGTACCTCGGACAGGGGATATGAGCAGTACTTC. Translated, it gives CASSTSDRGYEQYF.

This clonotype was found a few times. This chain joins TRBV6-4 and TRBJ2-5, with TRBD1 identical over 11 bases. Germline assignment: CDR1 MRHNA and CDR2 SNTAGT. CDR3 length: 15 amino acids. The V segment lost 8 bases and the J segment 2 bases; nucleotides outside the gene matches: 7. DNA for the CDR3: TGTGCCAGCCTCCCCCGGGACAGGGGGCAAGAGACCCAGTACTTC. This encodes CASLPRDRGQETQYF.

The table lists this clonotype with a few counts. This chain links TRBV7-2 with TRBJ1-1; D uncertain. This CDR3 comprises 15 residues. Deletions cut 1 base from V and 5 bases from J, with 14 bases between. Germline CDR1 reads SGHTA; CDR2 reads FQGNSA. CDR3 amino acids: CASSLVSSPGTEAFF. CDR3 sequence (DNA): TGTGCCAGCAGCTTAGTATCGTCGCCCGGGACTGAAGCTTTCTTT. Based on the CDR3 plus reference TRBV7-2 and TRBJ1-1, the full variable domain is GAGVSQSPSNKVTEKGKDVELRCDPISGHTALYWYRQSLGQGLEFLIYFQGNSAPDKSGLPSDRFSAERTGGSVSTLTIQRTQQEDSAVYLCASSLVSSPGTEAFFGQGTRLTVV.